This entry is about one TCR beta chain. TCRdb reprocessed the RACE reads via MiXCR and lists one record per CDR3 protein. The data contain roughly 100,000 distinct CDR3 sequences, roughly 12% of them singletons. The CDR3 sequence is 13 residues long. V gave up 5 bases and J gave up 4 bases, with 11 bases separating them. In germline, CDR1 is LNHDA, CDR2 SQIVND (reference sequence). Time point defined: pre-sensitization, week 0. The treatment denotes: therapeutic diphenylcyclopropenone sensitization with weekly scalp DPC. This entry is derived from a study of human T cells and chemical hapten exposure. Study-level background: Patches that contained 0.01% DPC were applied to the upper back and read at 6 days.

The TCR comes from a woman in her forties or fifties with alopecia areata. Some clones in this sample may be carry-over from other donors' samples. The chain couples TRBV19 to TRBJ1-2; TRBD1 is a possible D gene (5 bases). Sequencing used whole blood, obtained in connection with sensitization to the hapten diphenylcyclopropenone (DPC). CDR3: CASSPGPSYGYTF. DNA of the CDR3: TGTGCCAGTAGTCCGGGACCGAGCTATGGCTACACCTTC.